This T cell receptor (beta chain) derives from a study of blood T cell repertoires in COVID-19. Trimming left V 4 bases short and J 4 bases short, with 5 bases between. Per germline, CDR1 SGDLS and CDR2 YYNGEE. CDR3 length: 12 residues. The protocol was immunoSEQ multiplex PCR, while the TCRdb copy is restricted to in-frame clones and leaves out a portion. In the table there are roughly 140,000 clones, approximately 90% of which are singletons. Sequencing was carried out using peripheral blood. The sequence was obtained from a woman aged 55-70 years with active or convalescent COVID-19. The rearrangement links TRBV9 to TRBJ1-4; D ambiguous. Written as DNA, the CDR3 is TGTGCCAGCAGCCGTTTTAATGAAAAACTGTTTTTT. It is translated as CASSRFNEKLFF.